This T cell receptor beta chain was recovered during a study of identical twins. TCRdb processed the 5' RACE reads anew with MiXCR; each CDR3 protein has one entry. The sample lists 280,000 or so distinct CDR3 sequences, 8% to 9% occurring once. This clonotype came up a few times. The antigen is undetermined. The CDR3 length is 14 residues. The V gene's germline CDR1 is SQVTM and CDR2 ANQGSEA. The V gene lost 6 bases and the J gene lost 0 bases, with 12 bases spanning the gap. Regarding the study as a whole: High-abundance cord blood beta clonotypes had fewer insertions; memory repertoires showed none. The authors noted that invariant MAIT and iNKT cells could partly confound zero-insertion analyses. It was out-of-frame TCR alpha sharing in monozygotic twins that models underestimated. Conclusions came from cross-sectional statistical analysis, not from following the same donors.

This sample was shared with a second study, whose subject was yellow fever vaccine responses in identical twins.

This clonotype was obtained from a young woman in good health. Sample: memory (CD45RO+) T cells sorted from blood. J is TRBJ2-1 and V is TRBV29-1, with no clear D. The CDR3 region is CSVPFQSSYNEQFF. The CDR3 DNA is TGCAGCGTCCCCTTTCAGAGCTCCTACAATGAGCAGTTCTTC.